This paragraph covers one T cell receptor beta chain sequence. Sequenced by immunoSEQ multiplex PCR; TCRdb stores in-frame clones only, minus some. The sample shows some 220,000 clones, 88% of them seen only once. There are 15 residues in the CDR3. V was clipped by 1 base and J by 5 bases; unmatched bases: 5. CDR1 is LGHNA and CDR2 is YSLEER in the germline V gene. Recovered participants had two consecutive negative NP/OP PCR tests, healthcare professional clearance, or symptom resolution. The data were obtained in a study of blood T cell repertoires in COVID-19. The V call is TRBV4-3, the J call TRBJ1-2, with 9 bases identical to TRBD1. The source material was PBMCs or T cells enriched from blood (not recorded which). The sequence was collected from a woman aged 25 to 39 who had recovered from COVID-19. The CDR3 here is CASSQGQGGKYGYTF. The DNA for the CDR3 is TGCGCCAGCAGCCAAGGACAGGGGGGAAAGTATGGCTACACCTTC.